This T cell receptor beta chain was captured in a study of regulatory T cells in long-lasting Graves disease. The time point is: persistent/refractory GD, antithyroid drugs over 5 years with positive TRAb. Extracted PBMC RNA gave rise to the TCR library. This clonotype was detected many times. The antigen is not known. Trimming cost V 3 bases and J 6 bases, with 8 bases left between them. The CDR3 is made up of 12 amino acids. Germline lookup yields CDR1 MNHEY and CDR2 SMNVEV (reference sequence). CDR3-region Arm-PCR and iRepertoire HTBI primers produced the TCR beta libraries. TCRdb reprocessed the multiplex PCR reads with MiXCR, giving one entry per CDR3 protein. This sample carries hundreds of thousands of distinct CDR3 sequences, roughly 23% of them seen once, and the ten largest clones take around 12%. Study-level findings and limits: Comparison showed that persistent patients shared more public clonotypes (about 3,000) than new patients (roughly 1,000).

The gene calls are TRBV27 and TRBJ2-5, with a weak D call TRBD1 (6 bases). Source: peripheral blood mononuclear cells (PBMCs), taken when the disease was refractory, from a patient treated with antithyroid drugs. The origin of this receptor is a female donor with Graves disease. CDR3 sequence reads: CASSFRGKTQYF. CDR3 bases: TGTGCCAGCAGTTTTAGGGGGAAGACCCAGTACTTC.